Sequencing of this TCR beta chain was carried out in a study of blood T cell repertoires in COVID-19 (dated by TCRdb to 2018 to 2021). As for the study more broadly: Collaborator samples came from the United States, Italy and Spain and covered acute and convalescent phases of COVID-19. The material from the prospective study consisted of cDNA or gDNA derived from T cells, B-cell-depleted T cells, or PBMCs. Subjects who had been exposed to COVID-19, were actively infected with it, or had recovered from it provided the deeply sampled blood TCRbeta repertoires that made up the dataset. The repertoires were released in a freely available public database meant as a resource for research on the immune response to SARS-CoV-2. Samples were obtained from the ongoing ImmuneRACE study (first 160 participants) and from about 1,300 subjects provided by 6 global collaborators. A de-identified subject ID, COVID-19 status, age in years and sex were almost always included in the sample metadata. Where available, HLA class I and class II types were taken from metadata supplied by the sample provider and were not determined by assay-based typing.

Collaborating institutions collected whole blood in K2EDTA tubes following their own protocols. Collaborator samples were shipped for TCRbeta analysis as frozen whole blood, isolated PBMCs, or DNA extracted from either sample type. TCRbeta CDR3 regions were amplified from genomic DNA using the immunoSEQ Assay, a bias-controlled multiplex PCR. The original pipeline was this. Within the assay, amplification of reference gene primers was used to estimate how many nucleated cells each sample contained. To quantify the absolute abundance of each unique TCRbeta CDR3 rearrangement, sequence reads were collapsed and filtered. Productive Simpson clonality was computed per sample as the square root of Simpson's diversity index over productive rearrangements. TCRdb's version of the immuneACCESS table is confined to in-frame rearrangements and falls short of the full clone set. An unresolved V gene accounts for under half of the shortfall where checked; the remainder is of unknown origin. V, J and clone size are those of that table, while D and trimming were read from the DNA. The sample includes approximately 46,000 clones, with approximately 90% observed a single time. Roughly 3.3% of the sample goes to the ten largest clones.

Turning to this clone: The antigen it binds to is not known. Within one base of it there is no much larger clone, and no base qualities were kept.

Results and caveats for the whole study, not just this receptor: Clinical and demographic metadata were provided uncurated, with the amount varying by source and participant.

As encoded in the germline V gene, CDR1 is MDHEN while CDR2 is SYDVKM. Spanning cysteine to phenylalanine, the CDR3 consists of 16 amino acids. The retained sequence is limited to the CDR3, 48 bases, with the frame set at the first base. For this chain, trimming is 5 bases at the V end and 5 bases at the J end, and the number of junction bases without a gene match is 10. This receptor was obtained from a human donor in a cohort sampled during active COVID-19. The chain couples TRBV28 to TRBJ1-5; TRBD1 matches 9 bases in the middle. Material: peripheral blood. The CDR3 loop reads CASSTQGAVGYQPQHF. The nucleotide sequence reads TGTGCCAGCAGTACACAGGGGGCAGTGGGTTATCAGCCCCAGCATTTT.